This T cell receptor beta chain was captured in a study of T cells in Graves' hyperthyroidism and ophthalmopathy. Study as a whole: The authors collected peripheral blood at initial diagnosis, before any treatment.

To note about this clonotype: Its target is unknown.

TCR beta CDR3 regions were amplified from RNA transcripts. First-round RT-PCR with HTBI primers amplified the TCR CDR3 region. TCRdb ran MiXCR on the multiplex PCR reads and lists one entry per CDR3 protein. Found here are fewer than 550,000 distinct CDR3 sequences, less than 25% of them singletons; the top ten hold around 11%. Study-level points and caveats: The model anticipated ophthalmopathy a median approximately 6.7 months pre-onset. Blood also showed most of the thyroid clonotypes that were expanded above 0.001.

From germline, CDR1 is MNHNS and CDR2 SASEGT. V was cut by 0 bases and J by 14 bases, with 17 bases left in between. This CDR3 is built from 14 residues. This clonotype was obtained from a woman in her 30s with Graves' ophthalmopathy. Sequencing was carried out using blood. The chain carries TRBV6-1 and TRBJ1-3; the D gene is possibly TRBD1 (5 bases). The CDR3: CASSEAVGPNGVYF. The CDR3, as DNA: TGTGCCAGCAGTGAAGCGGTGGGGCCCAACGGGGTATATTTT.